The clone carrying this T cell receptor beta chain has a handful of counts. V lost 7 bases to trimming and J lost 4 bases, with 6 bases between them. Germline V gene sequence: CDR1 KGHDR, CDR2 SFDVKD. CDR3 length equals 11 residues. The sample comes from a study of T-cell memory formation after mild COVID-19. MiXCR, applied by TCRdb to the 5' RACE reads, yields one record per CDR3 protein. The data contain roughly 150,000 distinct CDR3 sequences, more than 13% of them singletons. This sequence joins TRBV24-1 and TRBJ1-1; D not resolved. This TCR was recovered from an adult woman who had mild COVID-19 (a few samples of this study predate the infection). Cell type and time point are not known. The sequenced material came from PBMCs or a T cell subset sorted from them (not recorded which). The CDR3 DNA reads TGTGCCACCAGGGAGGGCACTGAAGCTTTCTTT. It yields the protein CATREGTEAFF.